This T cell receptor beta chain was documented in a study of cytomegalovirus exposure and HLA in healthy donors. Study-level findings and limits: Presence/absence comparisons presumed near-even sequencing depth among donors.

Vbeta (60) and Jbeta (13) primers were used in the PCR. The table came from immunoSEQ multiplex PCR; TCRdb's copy has only in-frame clones and leaves some out. The table records approximately 70,000 clones, 70% to 80% of them present only once. Note on this clone: Its antigen is as yet unknown.

Trimming cost V 8 bases and J 1 base; bases outside gene matches: 4. The CDR3 length is 13 residues. From germline, CDR1 is SGHNT and CDR2 YENEEA. The sequence was obtained from a woman aged 45-65 years in good health and CMV-seropositive. The source material was PBMCs. This chain links TRBV11-3 with TRBJ2-5; TRBD1 matches 7 bases. The CDR3 protein is CASSGTAQETQYF. The CDR3 nucleotides read TGTGCCAGCTCCGGGACAGCCCAAGAGACCCAGTACTTC.